This T cell receptor beta chain was found in a study of blood T cell repertoires in COVID-19. Whole-study context: The origin of the acute and convalescent COVID-19 samples was the United States, Italy and Spain.

Enrolment of Seattle patients took place during active infection, and they were followed longitudinally. Here immunoSEQ multiplex PCR was the method, and the copy in TCRdb shows in-frame clones only, minus some. The table includes over 250,000 clones, approximately 86% detected once. The source of this sequence is a woman in her seventies with COVID-19, enrolled during active disease. Sequencing was carried out using peripheral blood.

The CDR3 sequence is CASSKDRGIAYNEQFF. The CDR3, as DNA: TGTGCCAGCAGCAAGGACAGGGGGATCGCGTACAATGAGCAGTTCTTC. The chain carries TRBV21-1 and TRBJ2-1; the table's D gene call, TRBD1, was not cross checked with the DNA. TRBV21-1 is a known pseudogene. This CDR3 spans 16 amino acids.